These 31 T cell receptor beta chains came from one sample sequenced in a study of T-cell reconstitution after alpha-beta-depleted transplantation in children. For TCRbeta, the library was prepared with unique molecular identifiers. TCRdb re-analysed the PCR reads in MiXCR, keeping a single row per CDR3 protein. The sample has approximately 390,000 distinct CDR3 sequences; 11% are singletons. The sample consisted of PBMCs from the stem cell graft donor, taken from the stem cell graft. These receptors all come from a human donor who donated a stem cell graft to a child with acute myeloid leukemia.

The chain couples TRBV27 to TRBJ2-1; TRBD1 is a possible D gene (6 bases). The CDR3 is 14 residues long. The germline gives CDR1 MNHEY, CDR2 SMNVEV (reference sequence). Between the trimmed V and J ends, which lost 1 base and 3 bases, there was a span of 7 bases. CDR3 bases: TGTGCCAGCAGTTTATGGGACAACTACAATGAGCAGTTCTTC. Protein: CASSLWDNYNEQFF.

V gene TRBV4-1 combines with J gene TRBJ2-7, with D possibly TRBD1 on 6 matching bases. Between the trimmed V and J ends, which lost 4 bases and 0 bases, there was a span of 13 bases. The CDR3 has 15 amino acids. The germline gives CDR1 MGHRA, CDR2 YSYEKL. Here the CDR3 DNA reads TGCGCCAGCAGCCTCCAACAGGGATACTCCTACGAGCAGTACTTC. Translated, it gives CASSLQQGYSYEQYF.

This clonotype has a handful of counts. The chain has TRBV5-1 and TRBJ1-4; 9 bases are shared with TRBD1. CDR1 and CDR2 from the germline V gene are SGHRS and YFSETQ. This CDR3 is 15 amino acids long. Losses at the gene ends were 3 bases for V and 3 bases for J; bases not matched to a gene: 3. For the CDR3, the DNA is TGCGCCAGCAGCTCACAGGGGGCTTCTAATGAAAAACTGTTTTTT. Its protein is CASSSQGASNEKLFF.

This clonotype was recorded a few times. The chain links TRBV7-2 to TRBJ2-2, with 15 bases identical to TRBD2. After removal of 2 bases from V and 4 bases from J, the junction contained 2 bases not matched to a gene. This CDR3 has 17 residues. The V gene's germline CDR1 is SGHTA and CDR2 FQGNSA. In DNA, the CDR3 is TGTGCCAGCAGCTTAAGGACTAGCGGGGGGGGCACCGGGGAGCTGTTTTTT. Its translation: CASSLRTSGGGTGELFF. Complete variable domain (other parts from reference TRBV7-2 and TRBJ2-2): GAGVSQSPSNKVTEKGKDVELRCDPISGHTALYWYRQSLGQGLEFLIYFQGNSAPDKSGLPSDRFSAERTGGSVSTLTIQRTQQEDSAVYLCASSLRTSGGGTGELFFGEGSRLTVL.

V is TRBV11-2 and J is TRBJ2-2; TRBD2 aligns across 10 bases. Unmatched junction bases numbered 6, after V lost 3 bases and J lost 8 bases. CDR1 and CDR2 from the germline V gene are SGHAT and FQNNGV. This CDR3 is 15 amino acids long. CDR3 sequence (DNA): TGTGCCAGCAGCTTCGCCCCTAGCGGGGGAGGGGAGCTGTTTTTT. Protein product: CASSFAPSGGGELFF.

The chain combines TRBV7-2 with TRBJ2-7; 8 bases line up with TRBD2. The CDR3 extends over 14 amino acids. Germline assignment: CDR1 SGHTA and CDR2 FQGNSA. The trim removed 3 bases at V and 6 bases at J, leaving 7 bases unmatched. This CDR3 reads CASSFAGGFREQYF. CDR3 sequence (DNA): TGTGCCAGCAGCTTCGCGGGAGGTTTTCGCGAGCAGTACTTC.

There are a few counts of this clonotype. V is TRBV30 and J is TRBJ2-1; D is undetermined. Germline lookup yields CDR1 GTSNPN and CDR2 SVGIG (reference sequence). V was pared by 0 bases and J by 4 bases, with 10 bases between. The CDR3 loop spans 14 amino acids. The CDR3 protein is CAWSVSFSYNEQFF. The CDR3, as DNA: TGTGCCTGGAGTGTATCTTTTAGTTACAATGAGCAGTTCTTC.

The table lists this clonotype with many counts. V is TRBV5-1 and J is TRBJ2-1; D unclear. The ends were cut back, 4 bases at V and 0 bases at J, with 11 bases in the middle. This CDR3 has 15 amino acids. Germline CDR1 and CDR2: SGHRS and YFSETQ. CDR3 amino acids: CASSPLGSSYNEQFF. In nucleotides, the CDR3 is TGCGCCAGCAGCCCCCTGGGCAGCTCCTACAATGAGCAGTTCTTC.

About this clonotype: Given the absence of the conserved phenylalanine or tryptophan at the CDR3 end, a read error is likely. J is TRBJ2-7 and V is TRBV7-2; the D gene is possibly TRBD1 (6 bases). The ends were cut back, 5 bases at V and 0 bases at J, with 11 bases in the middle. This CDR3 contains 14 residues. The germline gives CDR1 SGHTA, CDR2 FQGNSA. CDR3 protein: CASSPTGYSYEQYL. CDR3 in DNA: TGTGCCAGCAGCCCTACAGGGTACTCCTACGAGCAGTACCTC.

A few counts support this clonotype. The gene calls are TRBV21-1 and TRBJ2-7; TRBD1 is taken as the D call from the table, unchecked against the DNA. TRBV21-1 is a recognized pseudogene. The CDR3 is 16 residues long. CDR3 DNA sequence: TGTGCCAGCAGCAAAACAGGAGGGGGCGATGTTTACGAGCAGTACTTC. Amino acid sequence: CASSKTGGGDVYEQYF.

CDR3 in DNA: TGTGCCAGCACTTCTCAAGGACATAGGAGTGAAAAACTGTTTTTT. Protein sequence: CASTSQGHRSEKLFF. The rearrangement joins TRBV28 to TRBJ1-4; D is possibly TRBD1 (5 bases). Trimming cost V 7 bases and J 7 bases, with 19 bases left between them. There are 15 residues in the CDR3. Germline lookup yields CDR1 MDHEN and CDR2 SYDVKM.

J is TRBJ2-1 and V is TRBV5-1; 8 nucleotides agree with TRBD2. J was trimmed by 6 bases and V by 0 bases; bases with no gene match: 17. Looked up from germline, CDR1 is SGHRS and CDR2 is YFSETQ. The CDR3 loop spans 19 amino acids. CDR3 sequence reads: CASSLGYSGVSLAGNEQFF. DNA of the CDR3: TGCGCCAGCAGCTTGGGGTATAGCGGGGTCTCCCTTGCCGGCAATGAGCAGTTCTTC.

Here the CDR3 DNA reads TGCAGTGCCGAACTTGGGGGCGTGGGGACTGAAGCTTTCTTT. Translated: CSAELGGVGTEAFF. The chain links TRBV20-1 to TRBJ1-1; D is possibly TRBD1 (6 bases). The CDR3 sequence is 14 residues long. CDR1 is DFQATT and CDR2 is SNEGSKA in the germline V gene (reference sequence). Trimming stripped 6 bases from V and 5 bases from J, with 19 bases between.

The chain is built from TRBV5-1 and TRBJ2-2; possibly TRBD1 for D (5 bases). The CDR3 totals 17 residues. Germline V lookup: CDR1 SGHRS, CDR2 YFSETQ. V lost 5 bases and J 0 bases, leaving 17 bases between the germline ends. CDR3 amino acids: CASRGTGSSSNTGELFF. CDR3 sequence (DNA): TGCGCCAGCAGAGGAACAGGCTCTTCCTCGAACACCGGGGAGCTGTTTTTT.

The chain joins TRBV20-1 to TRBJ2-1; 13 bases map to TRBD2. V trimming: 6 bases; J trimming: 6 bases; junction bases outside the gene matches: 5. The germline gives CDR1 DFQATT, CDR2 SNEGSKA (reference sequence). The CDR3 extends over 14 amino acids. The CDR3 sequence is CSAILAGGPNEQFF. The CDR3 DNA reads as TGCAGTGCAATACTAGCGGGAGGGCCCAATGAGCAGTTCTTC.

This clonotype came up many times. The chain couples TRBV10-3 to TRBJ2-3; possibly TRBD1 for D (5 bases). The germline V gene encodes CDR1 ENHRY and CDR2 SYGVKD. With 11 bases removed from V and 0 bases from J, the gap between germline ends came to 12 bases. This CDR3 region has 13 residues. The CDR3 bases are TGTGCCGCAAGGGGTGGGAGCACAGATACGCAGTATTTT. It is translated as CAARGGSTDTQYF.

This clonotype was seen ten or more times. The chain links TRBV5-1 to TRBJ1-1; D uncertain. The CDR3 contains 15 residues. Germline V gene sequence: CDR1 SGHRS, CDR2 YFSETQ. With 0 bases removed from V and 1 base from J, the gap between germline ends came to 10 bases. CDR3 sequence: CASSLAGRQNTEAFF. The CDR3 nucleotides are TGCGCCAGCAGCTTGGCCGGCAGACAGAACACTGAAGCTTTCTTT. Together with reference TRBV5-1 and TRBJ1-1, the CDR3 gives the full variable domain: KAGVTQTPRYLIKTRGQQVTLSCSPISGHRSVSWYQQTPGQGLQFLFEYFSETQRNKGNFPGRFSGRQFSNSRSEMNVSTLELGDSALYLCASSLAGRQNTEAFFGQGTRLTVV.

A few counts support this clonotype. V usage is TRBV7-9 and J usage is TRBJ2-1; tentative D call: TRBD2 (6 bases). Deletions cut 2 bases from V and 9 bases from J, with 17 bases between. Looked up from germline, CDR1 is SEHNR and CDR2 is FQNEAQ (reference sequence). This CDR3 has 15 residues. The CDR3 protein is CASSLRELGSGEQFF. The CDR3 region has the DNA TGTGCCAGCAGCTTACGGGAGTTGGGATCTGGTGAGCAGTTCTTC.

The CDR3 bases are TGCAGTGCAGGAAGGGGAGGGGGGCTTCAAGATACGCAGTATTTT. It is translated as CSAGRGGGLQDTQYF. V is TRBV20-1 and J is TRBJ2-3; possible D gene TRBD2, 7 bases. The V end was cut by 6 bases, the J end by 5 bases, with 21 bases between. This CDR3 comprises 15 residues. CDR1 is DFQATT, CDR2 SNEGSKA, per germline (reference sequence).

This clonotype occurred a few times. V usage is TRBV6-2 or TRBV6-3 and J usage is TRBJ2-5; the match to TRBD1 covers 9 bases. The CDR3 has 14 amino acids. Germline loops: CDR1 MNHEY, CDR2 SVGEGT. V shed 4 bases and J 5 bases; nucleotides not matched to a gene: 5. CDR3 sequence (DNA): TGTGCCAGCAGTTCGACAGGGGGAGTGGAGACCCAGTACTTC. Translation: CASSSTGGVETQYF.

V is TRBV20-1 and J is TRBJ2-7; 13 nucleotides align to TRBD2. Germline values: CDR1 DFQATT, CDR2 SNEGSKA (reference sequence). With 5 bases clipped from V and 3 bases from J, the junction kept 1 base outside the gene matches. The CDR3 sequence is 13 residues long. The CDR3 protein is CSAGLAGVYEQYF. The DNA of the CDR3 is TGCAGTGCTGGACTAGCGGGAGTCTACGAGCAGTACTTC.

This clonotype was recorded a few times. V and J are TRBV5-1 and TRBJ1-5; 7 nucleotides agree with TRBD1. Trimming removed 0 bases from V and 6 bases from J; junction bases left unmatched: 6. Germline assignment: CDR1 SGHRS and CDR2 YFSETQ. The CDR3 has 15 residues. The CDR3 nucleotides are TGCGCCAGCAGCTTGGCTGCAGGGGGAAGTCAGCCCCAGCATTTT. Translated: CASSLAAGGSQPQHF.

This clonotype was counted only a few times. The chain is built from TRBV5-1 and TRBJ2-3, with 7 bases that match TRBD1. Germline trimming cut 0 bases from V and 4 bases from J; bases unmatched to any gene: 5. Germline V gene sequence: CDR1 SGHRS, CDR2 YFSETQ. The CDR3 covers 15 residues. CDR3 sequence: CASSLETGRSDTQYF. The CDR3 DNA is TGCGCCAGCAGCTTGGAGACAGGGAGATCAGATACGCAGTATTTT.

The CDR3 is CASSYAGGHHNEQFF. In DNA, the CDR3 is TGTGCCAGCAGTTACGCGGGGGGGCACCACAATGAGCAGTTCTTC. This rearrangement joins TRBV6-5 to TRBJ2-1; 9 bases align to TRBD2. There are 15 residues in the CDR3. CDR1 and CDR2 (germline): MNHEY, SVGAGI. J was trimmed by 5 bases and V by 2 bases; bases with no gene match: 4.

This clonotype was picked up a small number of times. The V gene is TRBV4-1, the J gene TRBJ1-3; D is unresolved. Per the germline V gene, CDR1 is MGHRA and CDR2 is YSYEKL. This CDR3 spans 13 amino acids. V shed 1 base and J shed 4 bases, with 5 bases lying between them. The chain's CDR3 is CASSQAGGNTIYF. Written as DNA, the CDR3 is TGCGCCAGCAGCCAAGCAGGAGGAAACACCATATATTTT.

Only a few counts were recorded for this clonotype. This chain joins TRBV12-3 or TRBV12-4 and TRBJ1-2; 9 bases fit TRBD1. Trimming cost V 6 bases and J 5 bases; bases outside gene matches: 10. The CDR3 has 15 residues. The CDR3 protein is CASSPQGAQIYGYTF. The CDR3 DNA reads TGTGCCAGCAGCCCACAGGGGGCGCAGATATATGGCTACACCTTC.

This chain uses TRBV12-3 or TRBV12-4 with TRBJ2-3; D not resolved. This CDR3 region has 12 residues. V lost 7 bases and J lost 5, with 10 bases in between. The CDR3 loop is CASNLVGDTQYF. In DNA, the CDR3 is TGTGCCAGCAACTTGGTGGGAGATACGCAGTATTTT.

The CDR3 region is CAISESVGYTF. Here the CDR3 DNA reads TGTGCCATCAGTGAGTCAGTGGGCTACACCTTC. The chain is built from TRBV10-3 and TRBJ1-2, with D uncertain. The CDR3 length is 11 residues. Germline V gene data show CDR1 as ENHRY and CDR2 as SYGVKD. Trimming left V 0 bases short and J 8 bases short, with 4 bases between.

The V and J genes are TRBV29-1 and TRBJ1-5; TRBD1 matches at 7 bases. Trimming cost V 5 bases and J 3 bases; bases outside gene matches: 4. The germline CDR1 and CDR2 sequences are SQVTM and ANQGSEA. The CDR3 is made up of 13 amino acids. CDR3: CSVLGQNNQPQHF. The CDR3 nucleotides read TGCAGCGTTCTGGGACAGAACAATCAGCCCCAGCATTTT.

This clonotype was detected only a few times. The CDR3 protein is CASSLGPGTGANVLTF. The DNA for the CDR3 is TGCGCCAGCAGCTTGGGCCCGGGGACTGGGGCCAACGTCCTGACTTTC. V and J are TRBV5-1 and TRBJ2-6; perhaps TRBD2 as D (5 bases). This CDR3 is 16 amino acids long. Trimming took 0 bases from V and 2 from J, leaving 9 bases between them. Per germline, CDR1 SGHRS and CDR2 YFSETQ.

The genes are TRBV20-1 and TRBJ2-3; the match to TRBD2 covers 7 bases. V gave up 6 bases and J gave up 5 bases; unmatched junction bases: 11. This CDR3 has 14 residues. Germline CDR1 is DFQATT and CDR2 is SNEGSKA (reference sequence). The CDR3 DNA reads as TGCAGTGCGGAAGGGGCTAGCGGCCTAGATACGCAGTATTTT. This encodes CSAEGASGLDTQYF.